The T cell receptor (beta chain) under discussion was sequenced for a study of monozygotic twins with inflammatory bowel disease (dated by TCRdb to about 2019). A note on the overall study: In total, roughly 28 monozygotic twin pairs made up the full study: 19 Danish pairs, all IBD-discordant, plus nine German pairs, of which four were IBD-concordant and five were IBD-discordant. Each individual had, on average, about 151 000 unique TCRalpha sequences and 181 000 unique TCRbeta sequences available for analysis. Within discordant pairs, disease-associated traits were sought mainly by comparing IBD patients with their genetically identical healthy co-twins. Study-wide findings and limitations: Concordant and discordant twins showed no difference in repertoire similarity, possibly because of limited statistical power. No single strong signal or clonotype linked to IBD turned up in the results, so the idea that one exists was not supported. The analysis was unable to tell apart different T cell subtypes. Differing immunosuppressive treatments among patients may have added background noise and inter-individual variability to the repertoires. TCRbeta repertoire diversity, by inverse Simpson index, was decreased in IBD patients compared with their healthy co-twins. Compared with healthy twins, IBD patients had fewer clonotypes in common with other individuals, a difference most pronounced in patients showing signs of disease activity.

A remark on this clonotype: Its antigen is still unknown.

From each donor, a roughly 2.6 ml peripheral blood sample was collected into PAXgene tubes and stored at -80 degrees C. Without T cell sorting, total RNA was isolated from whole blood using the PAXgene blood miRNA kit on an automated QIAcube. Peripheral blood from monozygotic twin pairs, either concordant or discordant for inflammatory bowel disease, underwent deep TCRalpha and TCRbeta repertoire profiling that used unique molecular barcoding. Smoking habits were recorded for all twin pairs, with individuals classified as current, former or never smokers. CDR1 MNHEY and CDR2 SVGAGI are derived from the germline V gene. From its cysteine to its phenylalanine, the CDR3 spans 14 amino acids. The entry carries no DNA sequence. Preparation of the library involved 5' RACE. For each TCR library, approximately 4,000 ng of total RNA was used. For each sample, cDNA was synthesized in eight separate reactions using SMARTScribe reverse transcriptase. During cDNA synthesis, template switching was used to introduce unique molecular identifiers that contained a 6-nucleotide sample barcode. TCRalpha and TCRbeta cDNA was amplified in two nested PCRs of about 17 and 10 cycles, and bead purification was carried out after each PCR. Before amplification, the cDNA was treated with uracil DNA-glycosylase and purified using the QIAquick PCR purification kit. The second PCR added Illumina TruSeq-compatible adapters along with sample-specific barcodes. TapeStation and Qubit were used to check library quality and concentration, and 5 to 6 ng of each library went into the pool. Sequencing of pooled libraries was carried out on an Illumina HiSeq2500 single-index Rapid Run using 2 x 100 bp reads and custom sequencing primers. The paper's processing steps were these. MiGEC version 1.2.6 was used for UMI-based consensus assembly to correct PCR and sequencing errors. MiXCR version 2.1.1 was used to carry out V(D)J alignment, clonotype assembly and CDR3 extraction. Gene usage, clonotype sharing and MAIT/NKT TCR abundance were normalised by analysing the top 1000, 10 000 and 20 000 clonotypes per sample. After downsampling to 27 000 UMIs, diversity was calculated as the inverse Simpson index using the vegan R package. Paired Mann-Whitney U tests on discordant twin pairs were used, with Benjamini-Hochberg multiple-testing correction. TCRdb reprocessed the reads, reporting each CDR3 protein sequence once and no DNA. The V and J calls were determined by TCRdb, not by the authors. The sample table records under 150,000 distinct CDR3 sequences. Roughly 2.5% of the sample comes from the top ten.

The receptor chain draws on TRBV6-5 and TRBJ1-2; TCRdb gives TRBD1 as the D gene, but with no DNA this cannot be confirmed. The sequence was collected from a human donor with ulcerative colitis or Crohn's disease, or a healthy co-twin of an affected twin (not recorded which). The sample comprised blood. The CDR3 region: CASSYDSRVYGYTF.